This entry describes one TCR beta chain. What it binds is unknown. This entry comes from a study of OX40 agonist ivuxolimab in advanced cancers. Findings and caveats of the study: Averaging showed that CD8+ T cells had more expanded clones than CD4+ did.

The CDR3 is 14 amino acids. Germline V gene lookup returns CDR1 MDHEN and CDR2 SYDVKM. Trimming cost V 7 bases and J 2 bases, with 15 bases left between them. The data were produced by immunoSEQ multiplex PCR, yet TCRdb's version contains in-frame clones alone and is incomplete. The table records about 45,000 clones, about 88% of them present only once. The clonotype comes from an adult with an advanced solid tumor such as melanoma, head and neck, liver or kidney cancer. Here the sequenced sample was CD4+ or CD8+ T cells sorted from blood, taken in a trial of the OX40 agonist ivuxolimab. The chain combines TRBV28 with TRBJ2-7, with D unclear. Here the CDR3 DNA reads TGTGCCAGCAATCGGTCCGGGCGACCCTACGAGCAGTACTTC. This gives the protein CASNRSGRPYEQYF.